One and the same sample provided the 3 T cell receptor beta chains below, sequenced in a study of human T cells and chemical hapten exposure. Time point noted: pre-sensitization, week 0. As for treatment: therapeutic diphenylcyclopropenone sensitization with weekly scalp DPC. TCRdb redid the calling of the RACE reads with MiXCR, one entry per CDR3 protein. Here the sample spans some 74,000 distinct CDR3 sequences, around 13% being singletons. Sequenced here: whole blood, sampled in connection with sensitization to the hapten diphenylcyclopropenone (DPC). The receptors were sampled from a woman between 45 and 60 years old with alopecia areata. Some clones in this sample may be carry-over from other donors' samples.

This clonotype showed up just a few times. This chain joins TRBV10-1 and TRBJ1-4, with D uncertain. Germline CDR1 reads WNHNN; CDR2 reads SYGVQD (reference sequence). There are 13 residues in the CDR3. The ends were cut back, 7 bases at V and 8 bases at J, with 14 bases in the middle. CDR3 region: CASTPREGEKLFF. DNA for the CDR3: TGCGCCAGCACTCCGCGGGAAGGGGAAAAACTGTTTTTT.

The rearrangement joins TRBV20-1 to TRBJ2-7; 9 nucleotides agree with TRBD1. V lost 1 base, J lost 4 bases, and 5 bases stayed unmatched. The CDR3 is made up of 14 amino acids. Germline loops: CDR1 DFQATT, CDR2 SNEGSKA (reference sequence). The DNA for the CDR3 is TGCAGTGCTAGAGCTTGGGACAGGGTTTACGAGCAGTACTTC. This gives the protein CSARAWDRVYEQYF.

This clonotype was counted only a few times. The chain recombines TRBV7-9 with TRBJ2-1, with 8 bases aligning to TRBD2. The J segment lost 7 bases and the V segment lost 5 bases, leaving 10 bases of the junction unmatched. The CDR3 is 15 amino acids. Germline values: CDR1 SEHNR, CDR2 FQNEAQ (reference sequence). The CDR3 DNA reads TGTGCCAGCAGCCATCAGCCAGCGGGAGCAAATGAGCAGTTCTTC. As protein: CASSHQPAGANEQFF.